The TCR beta chain described here comes from a study of cytomegalovirus exposure and HLA in healthy donors. Study-wide points: It was reported that the classifier diagnosed cytomegalovirus status with high specificity and sensitivity in both the original and validation cohorts.

As regards this clone: The antigen remains undetermined.

The CDR3 runs to 16 residues. Looked up from germline, CDR1 is SGHRS and CDR2 is YFSETQ. V shed 4 bases, J shed 8 bases, and the junction held 15 bases outside the gene matches. The PCR used 60 Vbeta and 13 Jbeta primers. Clones were sequenced by immunoSEQ multiplex PCR, and TCRdb holds only the in-frame ones, with some missing. The data show approximately 210,000 clones, around nine tenths seen once. The receptor comes from a woman under 30 in good health and CMV-seronegative. The sequencing sample was made of PBMCs. The J gene is TRBJ1-2, the V gene TRBV5-1, with 9 bases identical to TRBD1. DNA of the CDR3: TGCGCCAGCAGCCCCCAAGGGACAGGGACCCTCCGAGGCTACACCTTC. Its protein product is CASSPQGTGTLRGYTF.